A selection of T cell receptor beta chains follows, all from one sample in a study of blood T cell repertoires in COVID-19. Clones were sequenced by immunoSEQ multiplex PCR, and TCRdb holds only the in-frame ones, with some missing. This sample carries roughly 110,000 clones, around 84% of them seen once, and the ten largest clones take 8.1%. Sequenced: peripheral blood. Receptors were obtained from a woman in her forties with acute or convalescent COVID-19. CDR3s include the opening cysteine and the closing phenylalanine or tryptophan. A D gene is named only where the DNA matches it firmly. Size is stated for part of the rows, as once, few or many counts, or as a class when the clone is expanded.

CDR3aa: CASSYWAQETQYF; CDR3nt: TGTGCCAGCAGTTACTGGGCGCAAGAGACCCAGTACTTC; d_gene: NA; abundance: few; v_gene: TRBV7-9; j_gene: TRBJ2-5
CDR3aa: CASSYSTGRTEAFF; CDR3nt: TGTGCCAGCAGTTACTCGACAGGGAGGACTGAAGCTTTCTTT; d_gene: TRBD1; abundance: NA; v_gene: TRBV6-6; j_gene: TRBJ1-1
CDR3aa: CASTLTAVENYGYTF; CDR3nt: TGCGCCAGCACCCTTACAGCGGTGGAGAACTATGGCTACACCTTC; d_gene: NA; abundance: NA; v_gene: TRBV5-1; j_gene: TRBJ1-2
CDR3aa: CSVALTLYGYTF; CDR3nt: TGCAGCGTTGCTTTGACACTCTATGGCTACACCTTC; d_gene: NA; abundance: NA; v_gene: TRBV29-1; j_gene: TRBJ1-2
CDR3aa: CASSSSPTDTQYF; CDR3nt: TGCGCCAGCAGCTCGAGCCCGACAGATACGCAGTATTTT; d_gene: NA; abundance: NA; v_gene: TRBV5-1; j_gene: TRBJ2-3
CDR3aa: CASREGTARFDSPLHF; CDR3nt: TGTGCCAGCAGGGAGGGGACAGCCCGTTTTGATTCACCCCTCCACTTT; d_gene: TRBD1; abundance: NA; v_gene: TRBV13; j_gene: TRBJ1-6
CDR3aa: CAIGDPSASGGNNEQFF; CDR3nt: TGTGCCATCGGCGATCCTTCTGCTAGCGGGGGCAACAATGAGCAGTTCTTC; d_gene: TRBD2; abundance: few; v_gene: TRBV10-3; j_gene: TRBJ2-1
CDR3aa: CASSVGEQGGYEQYF; CDR3nt: TGTGCCAGCAGCGTAGGTGAACAGGGTGGGTACGAGCAGTACTTC; d_gene: NA; abundance: NA; v_gene: TRBV9; j_gene: TRBJ2-7
CDR3aa: CASSQVARAAYEQYF; CDR3nt: TGCGCCAGCAGCCAAGTGGCCAGGGCCGCTTACGAGCAGTACTTC; d_gene: NA; abundance: NA; v_gene: TRBV4-1; j_gene: TRBJ2-7
CDR3aa: CASSLGLARVTDTQYF; CDR3nt: TGCGCCAGCAGCTTGGGACTAGCCAGGGTCACAGATACGCAGTATTTT; d_gene: TRBD2; abundance: NA; v_gene: TRBV5-1; j_gene: TRBJ2-3
CDR3aa: CASSSREDGYTF; CDR3nt: TGTGCCAGCAGTTCCCGGGAGGATGGCTACACCTTC; d_gene: NA; abundance: NA; v_gene: TRBV6-5; j_gene: TRBJ1-2
CDR3aa: CASSPRQGGETQYF; CDR3nt: TGCGCCAGCAGCCCCCGACAGGGGGGAGAGACCCAGTACTTC; d_gene: TRBD1; abundance: NA; v_gene: TRBV5-1; j_gene: TRBJ2-5
CDR3aa: CASSPPYGTHAYEQYF; CDR3nt: TGTGCCAGCAGCCCCCCATACGGGACACACGCCTACGAGCAGTACTTC; d_gene: NA; abundance: NA; v_gene: TRBV3-1/TRBV3-2; j_gene: TRBJ2-7